The T cell receptor (beta chain) described here comes from a study of CD8 T cells in Susac syndrome. Study information: Patients with Susac syndrome who were sequenced included over five with active disease and eight in remission.

In Susac syndrome patients, recently defined diagnostic criteria for definite or probable disease were met. Negative isolation yielded the CD8+ and CD4+ T cells, while FACS enriched the TEMRA cells. Per germline, CDR1 SNHLY and CDR2 FYNNEI. This CDR3 has 13 amino acids. V was shortened by 8 bases and J by 2 bases, with 12 bases between the two germline ends. RNA was extracted with the RNeasy kit, and a quantity of roughly 0.5 to 1 ug was reverse transcribed using random hexamers. TCRdb fed the immunoSEQ multiplex PCR reads into MiXCR, producing one record per CDR3 protein. The sample has some 240,000 distinct CDR3 sequences; 95% to 97% are singletons.

The TCR sequence derives from a human donor with Susac syndrome. Material for sequencing was CD4+ T cells from PBMCs. V and J are TRBV2 and TRBJ2-5; TRBD1 is a possible D gene (5 bases). The CDR3 region has the DNA TGTGCCAGCGGCAGGGTTGGTCAAGAGACCCAGTACTTC. It is translated as CASGRVGQETQYF. The whole variable domain, filled in from reference TRBV2 and TRBJ2-5, reads EPEVTQTPSHQVTQMGQEVILRCVPISNHLYFYWYRQILGQKVEFLVSFYNNEISEKSEIFDDQFSVERPDGSNFTLKIRSTKLEDSAMYFCASGRVGQETQYFGPGTRLLVL.